A single sample is the source of the 10 T cell receptor beta chains below, sequenced in a study of blood T cell repertoires in COVID-19. The table came from immunoSEQ multiplex PCR; TCRdb's copy has only in-frame clones and leaves some out. This sample has roughly 80,000 clones, with about 83% found just once. Input material: peripheral blood. The source is a human donor in a cohort sampled during active COVID-19.

The chain couples TRBV6-5 to TRBJ1-3; D uncertain. Germline V gene sequence: CDR1 MNHEY, CDR2 SVGAGI. Trimming took 6 bases from V and 0 from J, leaving 12 bases between them. CDR3 length: 15 amino acids. DNA of the CDR3: TGTGCCAGCAGGGTAGACGGGAACTCTGGAAACACCATATATTTT. Protein product: CASRVDGNSGNTIYF.

The V call is TRBV7-2, the J call TRBJ2-7; 10 bases agree with TRBD1. The germline V gene has CDR1 SGHTA and CDR2 FQGNSA. J gave up 6 bases and V 1 base, and 3 bases lay outside the gene matches. CDR3 length: 14 amino acids. The chain's CDR3 is CASSLVGQGVEQYF. The CDR3 DNA follows: TGTGCCAGCAGCTTAGTAGGACAGGGGGTCGAGCAGTACTTC.

This rearrangement joins TRBV10-1 to TRBJ1-1; D is undetermined. Per germline, CDR1 WNHNN and CDR2 SYGVQD (reference sequence). Trimming took 6 bases from V and 7 from J, leaving 21 bases between them. The CDR3 consists of 15 residues. The CDR3 region has the DNA TGCGCCAGCAGCCAGGCTAAAGCGGGGAGTTTTGAAGCTTTCTTT. It specifies CASSQAKAGSFEAFF.

This clone has just a few counts. The CDR3 is CATPAGGSYEQYF. The DNA of the CDR3 is TGTGCCACCCCGGCCGGGGGCTCCTACGAGCAGTACTTC. The chain joins TRBV24-1 to TRBJ2-7; TRBD2 is a possible D gene (6 bases). The germline V gene has CDR1 KGHDR and CDR2 SFDVKD. V was cut by 9 bases and J by 0 bases, with 11 bases left in between. CDR3 length: 13 amino acids.

The chain combines TRBV6-5 with TRBJ2-3, with 9 bases identical to TRBD1. The germline CDR1 and CDR2 sequences are MNHEY and SVGAGI. Losses at the gene ends were 7 bases for V and 3 bases for J; bases not matched to a gene: 5. The CDR3 consists of 14 residues. The CDR3 region is CASKPGTGTDTQYF. Written as DNA, the CDR3 is TGTGCCAGCAAGCCGGGGACAGGGACAGATACGCAGTATTTT.

This clone was detected only a few times. V and J are TRBV5-1 and TRBJ1-2; 9 nucleotides agree with TRBD1. This CDR3 has 15 amino acids. Germline V gene data show CDR1 as SGHRS and CDR2 as YFSETQ. With 2 bases clipped from V and 7 bases from J, the junction kept 9 bases outside the gene matches. CDR3 coding DNA: TGCGCCAGCAGCTTACCGGGACAGGGAGGTTCTGGCTACACCTTC. It yields the protein CASSLPGQGGSGYTF.

The V and J genes are TRBV11-3 and TRBJ2-3; no clear D gene. The germline V gene has CDR1 SGHNT and CDR2 YENEEA. This CDR3 is 11 amino acids long. V lost 2 bases and J lost 5, with 2 bases in between. The CDR3 spells CASSLQDTQYF. The CDR3 coding sequence is TGTGCCAGCAGCTTACAAGATACGCAGTATTTT.

The table lists this clone with a count of one. This chain links TRBV27 with TRBJ1-2; D is possibly TRBD1 (6 bases). V dropped 4 bases and J dropped 0 bases, with 15 bases sitting between them. Germline V gene sequence: CDR1 MNHEY, CDR2 SMNVEV (reference sequence). The CDR3 spans 16 residues. CDR3 DNA sequence: TGTGCCAGCAGTTCTGATCAGGGGCGAGCTAACTATGGCTACACCTTC. Translation: CASSSDQGRANYGYTF.

This clone has a handful of counts. The chain has TRBV18 and TRBJ1-1; weak D call: TRBD1 (5 bases). This CDR3 region has 17 residues. The ends were cut back, 4 bases at V and 3 bases at J, with 21 bases in the middle. Per germline, CDR1 KGHSH and CDR2 LQKENI. The CDR3 protein is CASSLSATGVGDTEAFF. DNA for the CDR3: TGTGCCAGCTCACTCTCGGCAACGGGGGTAGGGGACACTGAAGCTTTCTTT.

The chain's CDR3 is CASTPGREARNEQYF. CDR3 DNA sequence: TGTGCCAGCACGCCGGGGCGGGAGGCAAGGAACGAGCAGTACTTC. The V call is TRBV21-1, the J call TRBJ2-7; the D segment call TRBD2 is taken from the table without a DNA check. TRBV21-1 is noted as a pseudogene. This CDR3 is built from 15 residues.